This T cell receptor (beta chain) was sequenced for a study of control samples from healthy donors and cancer patients. The CDR3 has 12 amino acids. V dropped 3 bases and J dropped 5 bases, with 8 bases sitting between them. CDR1 SGDLS and CDR2 YYNGEE come from the germline V gene. Data came from immunoSEQ multiplex PCR; TCRdb stores just in-frame clones and leaves some out. The table lists around 29,000 clones, roughly 78% of them singletons. The chain has TRBV9 and TRBJ1-2, with D uncertain. The TCR was taken from a man aged 55-75 years with head and neck cancer. Specimen: PBMCs. The CDR3 spells CASSGGGYGYTF. The CDR3 bases are TGTGCCAGCAGCGGAGGTGGGTATGGCTACACCTTC.